The 24 T cell receptor beta chains listed next were all sequenced from one sample in a study of T cell responses to AZD1222 COVID-19 vaccine. Only in-frame clones appear in the TCRdb table, and some are missing; sequencing was by immunoSEQ multiplex PCR. The data show about 160,000 clones, 91% seen once. The source was peripheral blood, collected 28 days after the second AZD1222 dose. Every receptor here comes from an adult who received the AZD1222 COVID-19 vaccine.

This clone is medium-sized (0.01 to 0.1%) by share. The rearrangement joins TRBV15 to TRBJ2-4, with D tentatively TRBD1 (6 bases). Deletions cut 4 bases from V and 1 base from J, with 20 bases between. Germline V gene data show CDR1 as LNHNV and CDR2 as YYDKDF (reference sequence). The CDR3 loop spans 18 amino acids. Here the CDR3 reads CATSMSRQAGPAKNIQYF. The CDR3 nucleotides read TGTGCCACCAGCATGTCAAGACAGGCCGGCCCCGCCAAAAACATTCAGTACTTC.

The chain employs TRBV5-4 and TRBJ2-5; 7 nucleotides align to TRBD2. V lost 2 bases to trimming and J lost 1 base; unmatched junction nucleotides: 11. The length of the CDR3 is 17 residues. Germline-derived CDR1 and CDR2 are SGHNT and YYREEE (reference sequence). CDR3 protein: CASSFLDWGGVQETQYF. The CDR3, as DNA: TGTGCCAGCAGCTTCCTGGACTGGGGGGGGGTCCAAGAGACCCAGTACTTC.

The V call is TRBV6-5, the J call TRBJ1-6, with D unresolved. V lost 5 bases, J lost 7 bases, and 9 bases lay in between. CDR3 length: 13 residues. Germline loops: CDR1 MNHEY, CDR2 SVGAGI. CDR3 in amino acids: CASSTLTNSPLHF. The CDR3 region has the DNA TGTGCCAGCAGTACGCTAACGAATTCACCCCTCCACTTT.

The V and J genes are TRBV24-1 and TRBJ2-5; 7 bases fit TRBD2. Germline assignment: CDR1 KGHDR and CDR2 SFDVKD. V lost 7 bases, J lost 1 base, and 11 bases stayed unmatched. This CDR3 spans 16 amino acids. This CDR3 is CATSLVGGGAQETQYF. The CDR3 bases are TGTGCCACCAGCCTTGTCGGCGGGGGTGCCCAAGAGACCCAGTACTTC.

V usage is TRBV7-9 and J usage is TRBJ1-2; D might be TRBD1 (5 bases). The V gene's germline CDR1 is SEHNR and CDR2 FQNEAQ (reference sequence). With 1 base removed from V and 3 bases from J, the gap between germline ends came to 15 bases. The CDR3 runs to 16 residues. DNA for the CDR3: TGTGCCAGCAGCTTAGATGTCCAGGGAGGAGACTATGGCTACACCTTC. The encoded protein is CASSLDVQGGDYGYTF.

The genes are TRBV5-1 and TRBJ2-1, with D possibly TRBD2 on 5 matching bases. Germline V lookup: CDR1 SGHRS, CDR2 YFSETQ. This CDR3 comprises 14 residues. The V end lost 5 bases, the J end lost 9 bases, and 18 bases lay between the germline ends. The CDR3: CASRAGSLAGEQFF. CDR3 DNA sequence: TGCGCCAGCAGGGCTGGGAGCTTGGCCGGTGAGCAGTTCTTC.

The sample holds one count of this clone. CDR3 sequence: CASSPRTSGRTNTGELFF. The CDR3 DNA is TGTGCCAGCAGTCCCAGGACTAGCGGGAGGACGAACACCGGGGAGCTGTTTTTT. This sequence joins TRBV6-2 or TRBV6-3 and TRBJ2-2, with TRBD2 identical over 14 bases. The CDR3 extends over 18 amino acids. The V and J ends lost 5 bases and 0 bases, in that order; junction bases with no gene match: 5. Germline CDR1 reads MNHEY; CDR2 reads SVGEGT.

The chain joins TRBV10-3 to TRBJ2-3; D remains ambiguous. The CDR3 has 14 amino acids. Trimming took 4 bases from V and 5 from J, leaving 13 bases between them. The V gene's germline CDR1 is ENHRY and CDR2 SYGVKD. This CDR3 is CAISGSYGRDTQYF. For the CDR3, the DNA is TGTGCCATCAGTGGATCTTACGGCAGAGATACGCAGTATTTT.

The chain carries TRBV19 and TRBJ1-2; 8 positions agree with TRBD1. Germline assignment: CDR1 LNHDA and CDR2 SQIVND (reference sequence). J gave up 4 bases and V 4 bases, and 5 bases lay outside the gene matches. This CDR3 is 14 amino acids long. The CDR3 coding sequence is TGTGCCAGTAGTACACAGGGGGACGCCTATGGCTACACCTTC. Translation gives CASSTQGDAYGYTF. The variable domain in full, with the rest retrieved from reference TRBV19 and TRBJ1-2, is DGGITQSPKYLFRKEGQNVTLSCEQNLNHDAMYWYRQDPGQGLRLIYYSQIVNDFQKGDIAEGYSVSREKKESFPLTVTSAQKNPTAFYLCASSTQGDAYGYTFGSGTRLTVV.

The chain links TRBV19 to TRBJ1-2; no clear D gene. Germline lookup yields CDR1 LNHDA and CDR2 SQIVND (reference sequence). Trimming removed 7 bases at V and 0 bases at J, with 12 bases between. The length of the CDR3 is 14 residues. CDR3 protein: CASTGGPANYGYTF. In DNA, the CDR3 is TGTGCCAGTACCGGCGGGCCTGCTAACTATGGCTACACCTTC.

The chain has TRBV6-5 and TRBJ2-7, with D perhaps assigned TRBD1 or TRBD2 (5 bases each). V lost 0 bases to trimming and J lost 0 bases, with 12 bases between them. Looked up from germline, CDR1 is MNHEY and CDR2 is SVGAGI. The CDR3 spans 16 residues. CDR3: CASSYSPGPSSYEQYF. The CDR3 DNA reads TGTGCCAGCAGTTACTCACCGGGACCCAGCTCCTACGAGCAGTACTTC.

This chain links TRBV12-3 or TRBV12-4 with TRBJ1-1; unclear D gene. CDR3 size: 13 residues. The germline V and J ends were trimmed by 10 bases and 4 bases, with 16 bases remaining between them. CDR3 residues: CATRVVASTEAFF. In nucleotides, the CDR3 is TGTGCCACTCGCGTCGTGGCAAGCACTGAAGCTTTCTTT.

This sequence joins TRBV5-1 and TRBJ1-3; 9 positions agree with TRBD1. In germline, CDR1 is SGHRS, CDR2 YFSETQ. V lost 4 bases to trimming and J lost 4 bases; unmatched junction nucleotides: 6. This CDR3 has 15 residues. The CDR3 nucleotides are TGCGCCAGCAGCAGTGGACAGGGGACGGGAAACACCATATATTTT. Protein: CASSSGQGTGNTIYF.

The sample holds one count of this clone. The chain joins TRBV11-2 to TRBJ1-1; 7 nucleotides agree with TRBD1. The length of the CDR3 is 15 residues. Germline V CDR1 and CDR2: SGHAT, FQNNGV. The junction had 7 bases not matched to a gene; V was cut back by 6 bases and J by 0 bases. The CDR3 is CASRGGDRVNTEAFF. CDR3 DNA sequence: TGTGCCAGCAGGGGGGGGGACAGAGTGAACACTGAAGCTTTCTTT.

The rearrangement uses TRBV19 and TRBJ2-1; tentatively, D is TRBD2 (6 bases). V was cut by 6 bases and J by 4 bases, with 22 bases left in between. Germline-derived CDR1 and CDR2 are LNHDA and SQIVND (reference sequence). The CDR3 extends over 17 amino acids. The CDR3 coding sequence is TGTGCCAGTAGGGGTCAGGAGTTAGCGGCAATTTACAATGAGCAGTTCTTC. Translating gives CASRGQELAAIYNEQFF. The whole variable domain, filled in from reference TRBV19 and TRBJ2-1, reads DGGITQSPKYLFRKEGQNVTLSCEQNLNHDAMYWYRQDPGQGLRLIYYSQIVNDFQKGDIAEGYSVSREKKESFPLTVTSAQKNPTAFYLCASRGQELAAIYNEQFFGPGTRLTVL.

The chain links TRBV6-2 or TRBV6-3 to TRBJ2-7, with D uncertain. The CDR3 is 13 residues long. The germline V and J ends were trimmed by 2 bases and 2 bases, with 7 bases remaining between them. CDR1 MNHEY and CDR2 SVGEGT come from the germline V gene. The CDR3 DNA follows: TGTGCCAGCAGTTACGACTGGGCCTACGAGCAGTACTTC. Its protein is CASSYDWAYEQYF.

The rearrangement uses TRBV10-3 and TRBJ2-2, with TRBD2 identical over 9 bases. The CDR3 has 15 amino acids. J was trimmed by 4 bases and V by 5 bases; bases with no gene match: 5. CDR1 and CDR2 from the germline V gene are ENHRY and SYGVKD. The CDR3 here is CAISPGTSSTGELFF. The CDR3 DNA reads as TGTGCCATCAGTCCGGGGACTAGCTCCACCGGGGAGCTGTTTTTT.

Worth noting for this clone: A junction end diverges from the germline sequence, so it may reflect a read error. This chain connects TRBV19 to TRBJ2-7; D tentatively fits TRBD1 or TRBD2 (5 bases each). Germline V gene sequence: CDR1 LNHDA, CDR2 SQIVND (reference sequence). This CDR3 comprises 14 residues. CDR3 sequence (DNA): TGTGCCAGTAGTATAGTTGGGGGTTCCTCCGAGCAGTACTTC. It specifies CASSIVGGSSEQYF.

The J gene is TRBJ1-6, the V gene TRBV2, with 7 bases that match TRBD1. Germline V gene lookup returns CDR1 SNHLY and CDR2 FYNNEI. V shed 2 bases and J 3 bases; nucleotides not matched to a gene: 4. The CDR3 totals 16 residues. The CDR3: CASSERGTDYNSPLHF. The CDR3 region has the DNA TGTGCCAGCAGTGAACGCGGGACAGACTATAATTCACCCCTCCACTTT.

This clone was seen a single time. The J gene is TRBJ1-2, the V gene TRBV27; D might be TRBD1 (6 bases). From germline, CDR1 is MNHEY and CDR2 SMNVEV (reference sequence). The CDR3 runs to 14 residues. With 4 bases removed from V and 6 bases from J, the gap between germline ends came to 15 bases. The CDR3 spells CASSSRGGLDGYTF. Written as DNA, the CDR3 is TGTGCCAGCAGTTCCCGCGGGGGGCTCGATGGCTACACCTTC.

The chain links TRBV13 to TRBJ2-2; a weak D match, TRBD1 (5 bases). Between the trimmed V and J ends, which lost 5 bases and 2 bases, there was a span of 15 bases. The CDR3 spans 16 residues. Germline V gene data show CDR1 as PRHDT and CDR2 as FYEKMQ (reference sequence). Written as DNA, the CDR3 is TGTGCCAGCAGCACATTGGGGCTAAAAAACACCGGGGAGCTGTTTTTT. Translation gives CASSTLGLKNTGELFF.

In DNA form, the CDR3 reads TGTGCCAGCAGTGAAAGGGGACTAGCGGGCAATGAGCAGTTCTTC. This sequence encodes CASSERGLAGNEQFF. This chain joins TRBV6-4 and TRBJ2-1, with TRBD2 identical over 12 bases. V lost 3 bases and J lost 6; bases outside the gene matches: 3. This CDR3 is 15 amino acids long. Germline CDR1 MRHNA, CDR2 SNTAGT.

The rearrangement links TRBV7-8 to TRBJ1-1, with D possibly being TRBD1 (5 bases). The CDR3 totals 16 residues. Trimming cost V 3 bases and J 4 bases, with 18 bases left between them. CDR1 and CDR2 (germline): SGHVS, FQNEAQ. The CDR3 loop is CASSFLPGTRGTEAFF. Written as DNA, the CDR3 is TGTGCCAGCAGCTTTCTCCCCGGGACCCGGGGCACTGAAGCTTTCTTT.

This clone has a single count. The V call is TRBV27, the J call TRBJ1-6; D remains unclear. V shed 2 bases and J shed 14 bases, with 13 bases lying between them. Germline V gene lookup returns CDR1 MNHEY and CDR2 SMNVEV (reference sequence). This CDR3 region has 13 residues. The CDR3 bases are TGTGCCAGCAGTTTAAGGCCCCTAGAGACCCTCCACTTT. Its protein is CASSLRPLETLHF.